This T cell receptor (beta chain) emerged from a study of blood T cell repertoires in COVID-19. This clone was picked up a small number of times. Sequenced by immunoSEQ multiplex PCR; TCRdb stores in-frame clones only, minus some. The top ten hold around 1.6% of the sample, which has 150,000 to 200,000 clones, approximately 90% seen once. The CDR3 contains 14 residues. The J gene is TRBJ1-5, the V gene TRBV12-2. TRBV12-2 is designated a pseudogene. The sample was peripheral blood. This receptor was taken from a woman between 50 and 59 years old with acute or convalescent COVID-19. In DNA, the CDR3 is TGTGCAAGTCCCCTACCGGGTTGCAATCAGCCCCAGCATTTT. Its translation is CASPLPGCNQPQHF.